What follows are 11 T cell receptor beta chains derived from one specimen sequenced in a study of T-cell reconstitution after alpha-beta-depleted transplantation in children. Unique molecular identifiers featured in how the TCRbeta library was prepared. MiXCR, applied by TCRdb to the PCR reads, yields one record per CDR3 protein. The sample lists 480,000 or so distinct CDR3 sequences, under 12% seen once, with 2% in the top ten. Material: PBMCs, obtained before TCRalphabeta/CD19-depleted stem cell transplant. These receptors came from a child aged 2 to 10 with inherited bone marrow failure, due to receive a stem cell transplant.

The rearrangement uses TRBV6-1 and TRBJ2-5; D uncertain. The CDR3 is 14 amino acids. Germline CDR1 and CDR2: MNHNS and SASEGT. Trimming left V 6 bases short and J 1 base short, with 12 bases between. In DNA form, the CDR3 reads TGTGCCAGCAGCCGATTGGAACTCCAAGAGACCCAGTACTTC. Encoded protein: CASSRLELQETQYF.

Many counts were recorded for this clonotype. DNA for the CDR3: TGCAGCGGTCAGGTAGCGCGTTTCTCCTACAATGAGCAGTTCTTC. Amino acids: CSGQVARFSYNEQFF. The chain combines TRBV29-1 with TRBJ2-1; D might be TRBD2 (5 bases). Germline V gives CDR1 SQVTM, CDR2 ANQGSEA. Trimming removed 7 bases from V and 0 bases from J, with 16 bases in between. The CDR3 is made up of 15 amino acids.

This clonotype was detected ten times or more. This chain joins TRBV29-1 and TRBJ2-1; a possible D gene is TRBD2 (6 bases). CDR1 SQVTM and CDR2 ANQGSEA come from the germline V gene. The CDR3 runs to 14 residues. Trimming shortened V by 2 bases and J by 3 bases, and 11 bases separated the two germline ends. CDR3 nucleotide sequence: TGCAGCGTTGAAATGCGGGGTCACTACAATGAGCAGTTCTTC. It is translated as CSVEMRGHYNEQFF.

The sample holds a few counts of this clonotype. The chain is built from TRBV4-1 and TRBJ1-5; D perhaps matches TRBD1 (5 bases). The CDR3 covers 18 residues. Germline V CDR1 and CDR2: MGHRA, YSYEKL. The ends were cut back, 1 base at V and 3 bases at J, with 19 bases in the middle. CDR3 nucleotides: TGCGCCAGCAGCCAAGGACGTCTCGGGAGGGGAGTCAATCAGCCCCAGCATTTT. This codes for CASSQGRLGRGVNQPQHF.

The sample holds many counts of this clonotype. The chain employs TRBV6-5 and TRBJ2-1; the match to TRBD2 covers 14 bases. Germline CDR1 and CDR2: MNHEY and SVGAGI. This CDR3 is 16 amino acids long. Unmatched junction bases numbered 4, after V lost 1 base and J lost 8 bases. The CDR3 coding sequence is TGTGCCAGCAGTTACTTCGGGACTAGCGGGAGTTATGAGCAGTTCTTC. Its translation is CASSYFGTSGSYEQFF.

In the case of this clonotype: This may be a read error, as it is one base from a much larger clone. The CDR3 DNA follows: TGTGCCAGCAGCTTAGTTGCGGGAGTCAGCAATGAGCGGTTCTTC. Translated: CASSLVAGVSNERFF. The J gene is TRBJ2-1, the V gene TRBV7-9, with 7 nucleotides matching TRBD2. Per the germline V gene, CDR1 is SEHNR and CDR2 is FQNEAQ (reference sequence). The CDR3 is 15 residues long.

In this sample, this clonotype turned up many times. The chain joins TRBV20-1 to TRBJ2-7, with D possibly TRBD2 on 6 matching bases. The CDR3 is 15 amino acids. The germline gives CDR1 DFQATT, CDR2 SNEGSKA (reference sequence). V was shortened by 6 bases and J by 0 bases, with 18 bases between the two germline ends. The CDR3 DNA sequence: TGCAGTGCCGCCGATGGGGCGGGACTCTCCTACGAGCAGTACTTC. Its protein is CSAADGAGLSYEQYF.

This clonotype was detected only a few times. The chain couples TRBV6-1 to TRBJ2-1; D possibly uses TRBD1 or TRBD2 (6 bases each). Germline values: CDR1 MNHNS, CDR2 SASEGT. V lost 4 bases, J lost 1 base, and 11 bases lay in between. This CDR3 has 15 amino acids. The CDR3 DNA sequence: TGTGCCAGCAGTGCGGGGGCATGGTCCTACAATGAGCAGTTCTTC. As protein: CASSAGAWSYNEQFF.

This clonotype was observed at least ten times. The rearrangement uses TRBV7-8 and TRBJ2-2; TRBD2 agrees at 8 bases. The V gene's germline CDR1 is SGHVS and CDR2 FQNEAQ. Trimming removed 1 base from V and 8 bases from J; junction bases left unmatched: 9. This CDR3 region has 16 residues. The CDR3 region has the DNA TGTGCCAGCAGCTTAGAACTAGCGGACCGAACGGGGGAGCTGTTTTTT. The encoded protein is CASSLELADRTGELFF.

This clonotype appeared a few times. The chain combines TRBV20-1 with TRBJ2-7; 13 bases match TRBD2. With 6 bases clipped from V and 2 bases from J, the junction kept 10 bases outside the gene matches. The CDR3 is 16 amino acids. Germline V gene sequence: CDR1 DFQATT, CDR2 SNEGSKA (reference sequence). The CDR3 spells CSAHDGTSGTPYEQYF. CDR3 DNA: TGCAGTGCGCACGATGGGACTAGCGGGACCCCCTACGAGCAGTACTTC.

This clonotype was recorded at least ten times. The CDR3 reads CASSQDATANTGELFF. The CDR3 region has the DNA TGCGCCAGCAGCCAGGACGCGACAGCGAACACCGGGGAGCTGTTTTTT. V is TRBV4-3 and J is TRBJ2-2; possibly TRBD1 for D (5 bases). The CDR3 runs to 16 residues. Germline CDR1 reads LGHNA; CDR2 reads YSLEER. Trimming shortened V by 3 bases and J by 0 bases, and 11 bases separated the two germline ends.